These T cell receptor beta chains were read from a single sample in a study of blood T cells in healthy people across ages. MiXCR was run by TCRdb on the 5' RACE reads, yielding one entry per CDR3 protein. The sample has some 760,000 distinct CDR3 sequences; 20% to 30% are singletons. In addition, the sample was reused for a study of T cells of mothers and their children.

Sequenced input: blood. These receptors all stem from a boy aged 5-17 years in good health. The CDR3 runs from the conserved cysteine through the conserved F or W. A D gene is named only where the DNA matches it firmly. Expanded clones get a size class; other rows say once, few or many, or leave the size out.

clone size,V gene,J gene,D gene,CDR3 DNA,CDR3 protein
NA,TRBV29-1,TRBJ1-1,NA,TGCAGCGCATGGGGAGGGGCGGGTGCTTTCTTT,CSAWGGAGAFF
few,TRBV6-6,TRBJ2-7,NA,TGTGCCAGCAGTTACTCAGTCGACGAGCAGTACTTC,CASSYSVDEQYF
NA,TRBV29-1,TRBJ2-1,TRBD2,TGCAGCGTTGAAGATCTTCCGAGACTAGCGGGATTCAGCTCCTACAATGAGCAGTTCTTC,CSVEDLPRLAGFSSYNEQFF
NA,TRBV6-2/TRBV6-3,TRBJ2-7,NA,TGTGCCAGCAGCTACTCCCCGGACAGCTACGAGCAGTACTTC,CASSYSPDSYEQYF
NA,TRBV6-1,TRBJ2-1,NA,TGTGCCAGCACGGGGGACTTAACCTACAATGAGCAGTTCTTC,CASTGDLTYNEQFF
NA,TRBV21-1,TRBJ2-3,NA,TGTGCCCCCCGGGGGGCTTTAGGGGGAGATACGCAGTATTTT,CAPRGALGGDTQYF
NA,TRBV5-1,TRBJ2-3,NA,TGCGCCAGCAGCTTTATGACGGCGGCCACAGATACGCAGTATTTT,CASSFMTAATDTQYF
NA,TRBV20-1,TRBJ2-3,NA,TGCAGTGCTAACGGGCCTCAGGGGGATACGCAGTATTTT,CSANGPQGDTQYF
few,TRBV12-3/TRBV12-4,TRBJ2-5,TRBD1,TGTGCCAGCAGTTCGATAGGGACAGGGGGGAAGTACTTC,CASSSIGTGGKYF
NA,TRBV12-3/TRBV12-4,TRBJ2-1,TRBD2,TGTGCCAGCATGCGGCGGGGGGGGGAGCAGTTCTTC,CASMRRGGEQFF
few,TRBV12-3/TRBV12-4,TRBJ1-2,NA,TGTGCCAGCAGTTTAAAGGGAGACTATGGCTACACCTTC,CASSLKGDYGYTF
NA,TRBV4-1,TRBJ2-7,NA,TGCGCCAGCAGCGAATCCCCTGACTTAGACTACTACGAGCAGTACTTC,CASSESPDLDYYEQYF
few,TRBV29-1,TRBJ1-5,NA,TGCAGCGTTGTGGAGGGGTATAGCAATCAGCCCCAGCATTTT,CSVVEGYSNQPQHF
few,TRBV19,TRBJ2-1,NA,TGTGCCAGTAGTATGGGAGATGAGCAGTTCTTC,CASSMGDEQFF
NA,TRBV28,TRBJ2-2,TRBD1,TGTGCCAGCAGTTTCGGACAGGACGGGGAGCTGTTTTTT,CASSFGQDGELFF
NA,TRBV11-2,TRBJ2-6,NA,TGTGCCAGCAGCCCTACGACAGTCACTCTAGCTGGGGCCAACGTCCTGACTTTC,CASSPTTVTLAGANVLTF
NA,TRBV10-3,TRBJ2-3,TRBD1,TGTGCCATCAGTGATCCCAGGACAGGGGGCTTTACAGATACGCAGTATTTT,CAISDPRTGGFTDTQYF
few,TRBV4-2,TRBJ2-6,TRBD1,TGTGCCAGCAGCCCCAGACAGGGGGAGGCTGGGGCCAACGTCCTGACTTTC,CASSPRQGEAGANVLTF
NA,TRBV7-2,TRBJ1-2,NA,TGTGCCAGCACGGCACGGGAAAATGGCTACACCTTC,CASTARENGYTF
once,TRBV24-1,TRBJ1-2,NA,TGTGCCACCAGTGACAGATCCAACTATGGCTACACCTTC,CATSDRSNYGYTF
few,TRBV29-1,TRBJ2-5,NA,TGCAGCGTAGACACAAGCCAAGAGACCCAGTACTTC,CSVDTSQETQYF
NA,TRBV5-1,TRBJ2-7,TRBD2,TGCGCCAGCAGCTTGAGTCCCAGCGGGGTCCCAGCCTACGAGCAGTACTTC,CASSLSPSGVPAYEQYF
NA,TRBV6-1,TRBJ2-5,NA,TGTGCCAGCAGTGAATATGGGATTCAAGAGACCCAGTACTTC,CASSEYGIQETQYF
NA,TRBV7-9,TRBJ1-2,NA,TGTGCCAGCAGCTCAAGTGGCGGCTACACCTTC,CASSSSGGYTF
few,TRBV11-3,TRBJ2-4,TRBD2,TGTGCCAGCAGTTACCGACTAGCGGGCCCCCAAAACATTCAGTACTTC,CASSYRLAGPQNIQYF
few,TRBV28,TRBJ1-4,TRBD1,TGTGCCAGCAGGGCATCAGGGGGCGAAAATGAAAAACTGTTTTTT,CASRASGGENEKLFF
few,TRBV19,TRBJ2-2,NA,TGTGCCAGTAGTATATGGGGGGGCGCAGGTAACGCCGGGGAGCTGTTTTTT,CASSIWGGAGNAGELFF
NA,TRBV6-2/TRBV6-3,TRBJ2-5,NA,TGTGCCAGCAGCCCCCCGGCAAGGGGTATCCAAGAGACCCAGTACTTC,CASSPPARGIQETQYF
NA,TRBV14,TRBJ1-2,NA,TGTGCCACCCGGGACATCGGTTGGTATGGCTACACCTTC,CATRDIGWYGYTF
few,TRBV7-3,TRBJ2-3,TRBD2,TGTGCCAGCAGCCAAACTAGCGGGGGGGCCGGAGATACGCAGTATTTT,CASSQTSGGAGDTQYF
NA,TRBV10-3,TRBJ2-7,NA,TGTGCCATCAGTGATACCCAGGTCTACGAGCAGTACTTC,CAISDTQVYEQYF
NA,TRBV13,TRBJ2-7,NA,TGTGCCAGCAGCCGATCTTGGGATAGCTCCTACGAGCAGTACTTC,CASSRSWDSSYEQYF
NA,TRBV12-3/TRBV12-4,TRBJ1-4,NA,TGTGCCAGCACGGCGCTCACGGTGGAAAAACTGTTTTTT,CASTALTVEKLFF
NA,TRBV2,TRBJ2-7,NA,TGTGCCAGCAGTTTACGACTCCGGGGCTACGAGCAGTACTTC,CASSLRLRGYEQYF
NA,TRBV3-1,TRBJ2-7,TRBD2,TGTGCCAGCAGCCAAGTCTTGCGTACGGGAGGTACACACGAGCAGTACTTC,CASSQVLRTGGTHEQYF